A selection of T cell receptor beta chains follows, all from one sample in a study of T cells in localized non-small cell lung cancer. Using immunoSEQ multiplex PCR, the repertoire was profiled, and TCRdb retains in-frame clones only, with some absent. The data show about 1,300 clones, around a fifth seen once. Here the sequenced sample was normal lung tissue next to the tumor, taken before any cancer treatment. These TCRs come from a woman between 40 and 69 years old with stage II lung adenocarcinoma. The CDR3 runs from the conserved cysteine through the conserved F or W. D genes are given only for firm matches. Clone size is shown for a subset of rows, as once, few, many or a class of expanded clone.

CDR3nt: TGTGCCATCAGCGGGGACAGGGTGAAAGATACGCAGTATTTT; CDR3aa: CAISGDRVKDTQYF; d_gene: TRBD1; abundance: medium-sized; v_gene: TRBV6-8; j_gene: TRBJ2-3
CDR3nt: TGTGCCAGCAGCCAATTATGGGGTTATGGCGATACGCAGTATTTT; CDR3aa: CASSQLWGYGDTQYF; d_gene: .; abundance: .; v_gene: TRBV16; j_gene: TRBJ2-3
CDR3nt: TGTGCCAGCAGTGAAGCGGCCGTCACAGGGTCGGTATATGGCTACACCTTC; CDR3aa: CASSEAAVTGSVYGYTF; d_gene: .; abundance: few; v_gene: TRBV6-1; j_gene: TRBJ1-2
CDR3nt: TGTGCCAGCTCAGGCCTACAGGGGGTAAGCTCTGGGGCCAACGTCCTGACTTTC; CDR3aa: CASSGLQGVSSGANVLTF; d_gene: TRBD1; abundance: .; v_gene: TRBV18; j_gene: TRBJ2-6
CDR3nt: TGTGCCAGCAGCCCCGGGACAGGGGCTCTAATAATCAACTATGGCTACACCTTC; CDR3aa: CASSPGTGALIINYGYTF; d_gene: TRBD1; abundance: .; v_gene: TRBV9; j_gene: TRBJ1-2
CDR3nt: TGTGCCAGCAGCCCCCACAGACTAGCGGGAGTCACCGGGGAGCTGTTTTTT; CDR3aa: CASSPHRLAGVTGELFF; d_gene: TRBD2; abundance: large; v_gene: TRBV11-3; j_gene: TRBJ2-2
CDR3nt: TGTGCCAGCTCACCACTCGGGGGGCGGAACACTGAAGCTTTCTTT; CDR3aa: CASSPLGGRNTEAFF; d_gene: .; abundance: once; v_gene: TRBV18; j_gene: TRBJ1-1
CDR3nt: TGTGCCAGTTCGAGACAACCGAACACTGAAGCTTTCTTT; CDR3aa: CASSRQPNTEAFF; d_gene: .; abundance: .; v_gene: TRBV19; j_gene: TRBJ1-1
CDR3nt: TGTGCCAGCAGGGTACATTCGGTAAATGAAAAACTGTTTTTT; CDR3aa: CASRVHSVNEKLFF; d_gene: .; abundance: .; v_gene: TRBV28; j_gene: TRBJ1-4
CDR3nt: TGTGCCTGGAGCGCCACCCCACAGGGGGCTCATAGCAATCAGCCCCAGCATTTT; CDR3aa: CAWSATPQGAHSNQPQHF; d_gene: TRBD1; abundance: .; v_gene: TRBV30; j_gene: TRBJ1-5
CDR3nt: TGTGCCTGGCAGGGGATGAACACTGAAGCTTTCTTT; CDR3aa: CAWQGMNTEAFF; d_gene: .; abundance: .; v_gene: TRBV30; j_gene: TRBJ1-1
CDR3nt: TGCGCCAGCAGTGGGGGGGACGCAACTAATGAAAAACTGTTTTTT; CDR3aa: CASSGGDATNEKLFF; d_gene: .; abundance: .; v_gene: TRBV10-2; j_gene: TRBJ1-4
CDR3nt: TGTGCCACCGCCCCGAGGGTACTGAACACTGAAGCTTTCTTT; CDR3aa: CATAPRVLNTEAFF; d_gene: .; abundance: few; v_gene: TRBV30; j_gene: TRBJ1-1
CDR3nt: TGTGCCAGCAGCTTAGGTTGGGACAAAACTGAAGCTTTCTTT; CDR3aa: CASSLGWDKTEAFF; d_gene: .; abundance: few; v_gene: TRBV11-3; j_gene: TRBJ1-1
CDR3nt: TGCGCCAGCAGCTTGGGTTCTACGCTAAACTATGGCTACACCTTC; CDR3aa: CASSLGSTLNYGYTF; d_gene: .; abundance: .; v_gene: TRBV5-1; j_gene: TRBJ1-2
CDR3nt: TGTGCCTTTCTCCCGGGGACAGTAGTCACCGGGGAGCTGTTTTTT; CDR3aa: CAFLPGTVVTGELFF; d_gene: TRBD1; abundance: .; v_gene: TRBV30; j_gene: TRBJ2-2
CDR3nt: TGCGCCAGCAGCCAAACCACAGGATCAACTAATGAAAAACTGTTTTTT; CDR3aa: CASSQTTGSTNEKLFF; d_gene: .; abundance: few; v_gene: TRBV4-1; j_gene: TRBJ1-4
CDR3nt: TGTGCCTGGAGTGGAGCTCCTAGCGGGGGCTACGAGCAGTACTTC; CDR3aa: CAWSGAPSGGYEQYF; d_gene: TRBD2; abundance: .; v_gene: TRBV30; j_gene: TRBJ2-7
CDR3nt: TGTGCCAGCAGTTTATCGGGGACTCCCGTCGCGGAGGAGCAGTACTTC; CDR3aa: CASSLSGTPVAEEQYF; d_gene: .; abundance: .; v_gene: TRBV6-8; j_gene: TRBJ2-7
CDR3nt: TGTGCCAGCAGTTACGAGACAGGGAGAGCGAACACCGGGGAGCTGTTTTTT; CDR3aa: CASSYETGRANTGELFF; d_gene: TRBD1; abundance: few; v_gene: TRBV6-8; j_gene: TRBJ2-2
CDR3nt: TGTGCCTGCAACCCAGGGGGGTATAGCACTGAAGCTTTCTTT; CDR3aa: CACNPGGYSTEAFF; d_gene: TRBD1; abundance: .; v_gene: TRBV30; j_gene: TRBJ1-1
CDR3nt: TGCGCCAGCAGTGAGGACCCGGCGGGGTCGGGTGGCTACACCTTC; CDR3aa: CASSEDPAGSGGYTF; d_gene: .; abundance: .; v_gene: TRBV10-2; j_gene: TRBJ1-2
CDR3nt: TGTGCCACCAGCAGAGAGACAGGGGGCGGTGAAAAACTGTTTTTT; CDR3aa: CATSRETGGGEKLFF; d_gene: TRBD1; abundance: .; v_gene: TRBV15; j_gene: TRBJ1-4
CDR3nt: TGCGCCAGCAGCTTGGAAGCGGGGGGGTTCACAGATACGCAGTATTTT; CDR3aa: CASSLEAGGFTDTQYF; d_gene: TRBD2; abundance: .; v_gene: TRBV5-1; j_gene: TRBJ2-3
CDR3nt: TGTGCCAGCAGCTTTATCAGGGCGAGGGCTAACTATGGCTACACCTTC; CDR3aa: CASSFIRARANYGYTF; d_gene: .; abundance: .; v_gene: TRBV6-8; j_gene: TRBJ1-2
CDR3nt: TGTGCCTGGAGTGGTGGCTCAGATACGCAGTATTTT; CDR3aa: CAWSGGSDTQYF; d_gene: .; abundance: .; v_gene: TRBV30; j_gene: TRBJ2-3
CDR3nt: TGTGCCAGCAGCCGGACAGGGGGAGTCTACGAGCAGTACTTC; CDR3aa: CASSRTGGVYEQYF; d_gene: TRBD1; abundance: .; v_gene: TRBV11-3; j_gene: TRBJ2-7
CDR3nt: TGTGCCAGTAGGACCTCTGGAAACACCATATATTTT; CDR3aa: CASRTSGNTIYF; d_gene: .; abundance: .; v_gene: TRBV19; j_gene: TRBJ1-3
CDR3nt: TGTGCCAGCCGGGCCCAACAGGGAGGAGAGACCCAGTACTTC; CDR3aa: CASRAQQGGETQYF; d_gene: .; abundance: .; v_gene: TRBV19; j_gene: TRBJ2-5
CDR3nt: TGTGCCAGCAGTACCCTCCGGGGGGCCACGCATTTT; CDR3aa: CASSTLRGATHF; d_gene: .; abundance: medium-sized; v_gene: TRBV6-8; j_gene: TRBJ1-5
CDR3nt: TGTGCCAGCAGTACAGGGGGCATGGGTCAGCCCCAGCATTTT; CDR3aa: CASSTGGMGQPQHF; d_gene: TRBD1; abundance: few; v_gene: TRBV11-3; j_gene: TRBJ1-5
CDR3nt: TGCGCCATCCTGACAGGGTGGGCCAATGAGCAGTTCTTC; CDR3aa: CAILTGWANEQFF; d_gene: TRBD1; abundance: .; v_gene: TRBV10-2; j_gene: TRBJ2-1
CDR3nt: TGTGCCAGCAGTACGGGGGGAAACACCATATATTTT; CDR3aa: CASSTGGNTIYF; d_gene: .; abundance: .; v_gene: TRBV6-8; j_gene: TRBJ1-3
CDR3nt: TGTGCCAGCTCACCCTCGATGGGACAGATCTATGGCTACACCTTC; CDR3aa: CASSPSMGQIYGYTF; d_gene: TRBD1; abundance: .; v_gene: TRBV18; j_gene: TRBJ1-2
CDR3nt: TGTGCCAGCAGCCTAACCTACCCGGGACTAGAGGGTGAGCAGTTCTTC; CDR3aa: CASSLTYPGLEGEQFF; d_gene: TRBD2; abundance: .; v_gene: TRBV6-8; j_gene: TRBJ2-1
CDR3nt: TGTGCCAGCACCCGGCCCGGGACAGGGATCTACGAGCAGTACTTC; CDR3aa: CASTRPGTGIYEQYF; d_gene: TRBD1; abundance: .; v_gene: TRBV12-5; j_gene: TRBJ2-7
CDR3nt: TGTGCCAGCAGCTTGGCGGGGAGGGGGAAGGATACGCAGTATTTT; CDR3aa: CASSLAGRGKDTQYF; d_gene: .; abundance: .; v_gene: TRBV11-3; j_gene: TRBJ2-3
CDR3nt: TGTGCCTGGGGTTTTCGGGGGGCCGTGGGAGAGACCCAGTACTTC; CDR3aa: CAWGFRGAVGETQYF; d_gene: .; abundance: .; v_gene: TRBV30; j_gene: TRBJ2-5